The rows below give T cell receptor beta chains drawn from one sample of a study of T cells in Graves' hyperthyroidism and ophthalmopathy. TCRdb analysed the multiplex PCR reads with MiXCR anew, one entry per CDR3 protein. The table shows some 380,000 distinct CDR3 sequences, with roughly 13% occurring only once. The sequenced sample consisted of blood. These receptors all come from a young man with Graves' hyperthyroidism that later progressed to Graves' ophthalmopathy. Both conserved end residues are part of each CDR3. The D gene is left open where the match is weak. The size of a clone is reported for some rows only, either as once, few or many, or as a class for expanded clones.

len: 15; abundance: many; d_gene: -; j_gene: TRBJ2-1; v_gene: TRBV11-2; CDR3aa: CASSLGPGSYNEQFF; CDR3nt: TGTGCCAGCAGCCTAGGCCCGGGTTCCTACAATGAGCAGTTCTTC
len: 15; abundance: many; d_gene: TRBD1; j_gene: TRBJ2-5; v_gene: TRBV30; CDR3aa: CAWSRRDRGQETQYF; CDR3nt: TGTGCCTGGTCCCGCCGGGACAGGGGGCAAGAGACCCAGTACTTC
len: 15; abundance: few; d_gene: TRBD2; j_gene: TRBJ2-1; v_gene: TRBV9; CDR3aa: CASSKSGATYNEQFF; CDR3nt: TGTGCCAGCAGCAAGAGCGGGGCAACCTACAATGAGCAGTTCTTC
len: 13; abundance: many; d_gene: -; j_gene: TRBJ1-2; v_gene: TRBV27; CDR3aa: CASSALSGGGYTF; CDR3nt: TGTGCCAGCAGTGCCCTCTCCGGAGGTGGCTACACCTTC
len: 13; abundance: few; d_gene: -; j_gene: TRBJ2-7; v_gene: TRBV5-1; CDR3aa: CASYRDSSYEQYF; CDR3nt: TGCGCCAGCTACCGGGACTCCTCCTACGAGCAGTACTTC
len: 11; abundance: many; d_gene: -; j_gene: TRBJ2-1; v_gene: TRBV20-1; CDR3aa: CSASPQVEQFF; CDR3nt: TGCAGTGCCTCCCCGCAGGTCGAGCAGTTCTTC
len: 15; abundance: few; d_gene: TRBD2; j_gene: TRBJ2-1; v_gene: TRBV5-6; CDR3aa: CASSQTGTSRHEQFF; CDR3nt: TGTGCCAGCAGCCAAACCGGGACTAGCAGACATGAGCAGTTCTTC
len: 14; abundance: few; d_gene: -; j_gene: TRBJ2-3; v_gene: TRBV5-1; CDR3aa: CASREGLSVSTQYF; CDR3nt: TGCGCCAGCAGGGAAGGACTTAGCGTTTCTACGCAGTATTTT
len: 11; abundance: -; d_gene: -; j_gene: TRBJ1-2; v_gene: TRBV6-5; CDR3aa: CASSSSDGYTF; CDR3nt: TGTGCCAGCAGTTCATCCGATGGCTACACCTTC
len: 15; abundance: many; d_gene: -; j_gene: TRBJ2-7; v_gene: TRBV25-1; CDR3aa: CASSELGTLAYEQYF; CDR3nt: TGTGCCAGCAGTGAGTTAGGGACTTTAGCCTACGAGCAGTACTTC
len: 18; abundance: -; d_gene: TRBD1; j_gene: TRBJ2-7; v_gene: TRBV5-1; CDR3aa: CASSLKGTGGTAAYEQYF; CDR3nt: TGCGCCAGCAGCTTGAAAGGGACAGGGGGCACGGCGGCCTACGAGCAGTACTTC
len: 13; abundance: many; d_gene: TRBD1; j_gene: TRBJ1-1; v_gene: TRBV5-1; CDR3aa: CASSNSGGTEAFF; CDR3nt: TGCGCCAGCAGCAACTCAGGGGGCACTGAAGCTTTCTTT
len: 15; abundance: many; d_gene: -; j_gene: TRBJ1-1; v_gene: TRBV10-3; CDR3aa: CAISANLGGAAEAFF; CDR3nt: TGTGCCATCAGCGCCAACCTGGGGGGGGCAGCTGAAGCTTTCTTT
len: 12; abundance: once; d_gene: TRBD2; j_gene: TRBJ2-1; v_gene: TRBV12-3/TRBV12-4; CDR3aa: CASSFGGARQFF; CDR3nt: TGTGCCAGCAGTTTCGGGGGGGCGAGGCAGTTCTTC
len: 13; abundance: -; d_gene: -; j_gene: TRBJ1-2; v_gene: TRBV24-1; CDR3aa: CATSDYGGQGYTF; CDR3nt: TGTGCCACCAGTGATTATGGGGGGCAAGGCTACACCTTC
len: 14; abundance: few; d_gene: -; j_gene: TRBJ2-7; v_gene: TRBV10-1; CDR3aa: CASSDQMSLYEQYF; CDR3nt: TGCGCCAGCAGTGACCAGATGAGCCTCTACGAGCAGTACTTC
len: 14; abundance: many; d_gene: -; j_gene: TRBJ2-5; v_gene: TRBV6-1; CDR3aa: CASSSSPRGETQYF; CDR3nt: TGTGCCAGCAGTTCTAGCCCGAGAGGGGAGACCCAGTACTTC
len: 12; abundance: many; d_gene: -; j_gene: TRBJ1-2; v_gene: TRBV10-3; CDR3aa: CAIASRQNGYTF; CDR3nt: TGTGCCATCGCATCCCGACAGAACGGCTACACCTTC
len: 14; abundance: -; d_gene: -; j_gene: TRBJ1-2; v_gene: TRBV7-9; CDR3aa: CASSLARSDYGYTF; CDR3nt: TGTGCCAGCAGCTTAGCCCGGTCGGACTATGGCTACACCTTC
len: 15; abundance: -; d_gene: TRBD1; j_gene: TRBJ1-2; v_gene: TRBV20-1; CDR3aa: CSALDHTGTGHGHTF; CDR3nt: TGCAGTGCTCTCGACCACACCGGGACAGGGCATGGCCACACCTTC
len: 17; abundance: -; d_gene: -; j_gene: TRBJ2-7; v_gene: TRBV7-6; CDR3aa: CASSLTGGSPGAYEQYF; CDR3nt: TGTGCCAGCAGCTTAACGGGGGGCAGCCCCGGGGCCTACGAGCAGTACTTC
len: 14; abundance: -; d_gene: -; j_gene: TRBJ1-3; v_gene: TRBV7-9; CDR3aa: CASSLVGTGNTIYF; CDR3nt: TGTGCCAGCAGCTTAGTAGGGACTGGAAACACCATATATTTT
len: 12; abundance: -; d_gene: -; j_gene: TRBJ1-5; v_gene: TRBV5-8; CDR3aa: CASSFIRGYQHF; CDR3nt: TGTGCCAGCAGCTTTATACGGGGATACCAGCATTTT
len: 13; abundance: once; d_gene: -; j_gene: TRBJ2-5; v_gene: TRBV11-2; CDR3aa: CASSRAYRESQCF; CDR3nt: TGTGCCAGCAGCCGGGCGTACAGGGAGTCCCAGTGCTTC
len: 16; abundance: many; d_gene: TRBD2; j_gene: TRBJ2-3; v_gene: TRBV12-3/TRBV12-4; CDR3aa: CASSLAGSTSTDTQYF; CDR3nt: TGTGCCAGCAGTCTAGCGGGGAGTACTAGCACAGATACGCAGTATTTT
len: 17; abundance: many; d_gene: TRBD1; j_gene: TRBJ2-1; v_gene: TRBV11-3; CDR3aa: CASSLDQATGLYNEQFF; CDR3nt: TGTGCCAGCAGCTTAGATCAAGCGACAGGGCTCTACAATGAGCAGTTCTTC
len: 13; abundance: many; d_gene: -; j_gene: TRBJ2-5; v_gene: TRBV28; CDR3aa: CASSLDNQETQYF; CDR3nt: TGTGCCAGCAGTTTGGACAACCAAGAGACCCAGTACTTC
len: 14; abundance: many; d_gene: -; j_gene: TRBJ1-4; v_gene: TRBV6-1; CDR3aa: CASSERGMAEKLFF; CDR3nt: TGTGCCAGCAGTGAAAGGGGAATGGCTGAAAAACTGTTTTTT
len: 14; abundance: many; d_gene: -; j_gene: TRBJ1-1; v_gene: TRBV19; CDR3aa: CASRPTAQNTEAFF; CDR3nt: TGTGCCAGTAGGCCGACAGCCCAGAACACTGAAGCTTTCTTT
len: 14; abundance: many; d_gene: -; j_gene: TRBJ1-5; v_gene: TRBV28; CDR3aa: CASTREGGGQPQHF; CDR3nt: TGTGCCAGCACGAGGGAAGGGGGGGGTCAGCCCCAGCATTTT
len: 14; abundance: many; d_gene: -; j_gene: TRBJ1-6; v_gene: TRBV28; CDR3aa: CASSLSQLNSPLHF; CDR3nt: TGTGCCAGCAGTTTGTCTCAGCTCAATTCACCCCTCCACTTT
len: 15; abundance: few; d_gene: -; j_gene: TRBJ2-5; v_gene: TRBV5-1; CDR3aa: CASSLLTDAQETQYF; CDR3nt: TGCGCCAGCAGCTTGTTGACAGATGCTCAAGAGACCCAGTACTTC
len: 17; abundance: few; d_gene: TRBD1; j_gene: TRBJ1-4; v_gene: TRBV5-1; CDR3aa: CASSAHVLQGANEKLFF; CDR3nt: TGCGCCAGCAGCGCTCACGTTCTTCAGGGGGCTAATGAAAAACTGTTTTTT
len: 18; abundance: -; d_gene: TRBD2; j_gene: TRBJ2-7; v_gene: TRBV27; CDR3aa: CASSPRISSGGYLYEQYF; CDR3nt: TGTGCCAGCAGCCCCCGGATTTCCAGCGGGGGCTATCTCTACGAGCAGTACTTC
len: 16; abundance: -; d_gene: TRBD1; j_gene: TRBJ1-1; v_gene: TRBV27; CDR3aa: CASSLGTRQGNTEAFF; CDR3nt: TGTGCCAGCAGTTTAGGAACTCGACAGGGGAACACTGAAGCTTTCTTT
len: 15; abundance: few; d_gene: TRBD1; j_gene: TRBJ2-2; v_gene: TRBV7-2; CDR3aa: CASSPGGASTGELFF; CDR3nt: TGTGCCAGCAGCCCAGGGGGCGCGTCCACCGGGGAGCTGTTTTTT
len: 11; abundance: few; d_gene: -; j_gene: TRBJ1-2; v_gene: TRBV29-1; CDR3aa: CSVGGIYGYTF; CDR3nt: TGCAGCGTTGGGGGCATCTATGGCTACACCTTC
len: 14; abundance: few; d_gene: TRBD2; j_gene: TRBJ2-7; v_gene: TRBV20-1; CDR3aa: CSASEKTGGSEQYF; CDR3nt: TGCAGTGCTAGTGAAAAAACGGGGGGGAGCGAGCAGTACTTC
len: 13; abundance: -; d_gene: TRBD2; j_gene: TRBJ2-3; v_gene: TRBV12-3/TRBV12-4; CDR3aa: CASSPPPGLKQYF; CDR3nt: TGTGCCAGCAGTCCCCCGCCGGGACTAAAGCAGTATTTT
len: 16; abundance: many; d_gene: TRBD2; j_gene: TRBJ2-1; v_gene: TRBV30; CDR3aa: CAWSVLLAGGSREQFF; CDR3nt: TGTGCCTGGAGTGTACTCCTGGCGGGGGGGAGCCGCGAGCAGTTCTTC
len: 15; abundance: few; d_gene: TRBD2; j_gene: TRBJ2-1; v_gene: TRBV9; CDR3aa: CASSASGGTYNEQFF; CDR3nt: TGTGCCAGCAGCGCTAGCGGGGGTACCTACAATGAGCAGTTCTTC
len: 15; abundance: -; d_gene: -; j_gene: TRBJ2-1; v_gene: TRBV20-1; CDR3aa: CSADNHPSSYNEQFF; CDR3nt: TGCAGTGCCGATAATCACCCGAGCTCCTACAATGAGCAGTTCTTC
len: 15; abundance: many; d_gene: -; j_gene: TRBJ2-7; v_gene: TRBV11-2; CDR3aa: CASSLRSVVTYEQYF; CDR3nt: TGTGCCAGCAGCTTAAGATCGGTGGTTACCTACGAGCAGTACTTC
len: 14; abundance: many; d_gene: -; j_gene: TRBJ1-1; v_gene: TRBV5-1; CDR3aa: CASSLQASNTEAFF; CDR3nt: TGCGCCAGCAGCTTACAGGCTTCGAACACTGAAGCTTTCTTT
len: 17; abundance: few; d_gene: -; j_gene: TRBJ1-6; v_gene: TRBV27; CDR3aa: CASSLMASTLYNSPLHF; CDR3nt: TGTGCCAGCAGTTTAATGGCCTCCACTCTCTATAATTCACCCCTCCACTTT
len: 15; abundance: few; d_gene: TRBD2; j_gene: TRBJ2-1; v_gene: TRBV6-1; CDR3aa: CASSNGLAGEVEQFF; CDR3nt: TGTGCCAGCAGTAATGGGCTAGCGGGGGAGGTAGAGCAGTTCTTC
len: 14; abundance: -; d_gene: -; j_gene: TRBJ1-1; v_gene: TRBV7-3; CDR3aa: CASSLSGWNTEAFF; CDR3nt: TGTGCCAGCAGCTTAAGCGGCTGGAACACTGAAGCTTTCTTT
len: 14; abundance: many; d_gene: -; j_gene: TRBJ1-2; v_gene: TRBV28; CDR3aa: CASSTQMGGGGYTF; CDR3nt: TGTGCCAGCAGTACCCAGATGGGGGGCGGCGGCTACACCTTC
len: 16; abundance: -; d_gene: TRBD1; j_gene: TRBJ1-5; v_gene: TRBV4-1; CDR3aa: CASSQVSDRDFQPQHF; CDR3nt: TGCGCCAGCAGCCAAGTAAGTGACAGGGACTTTCAGCCCCAGCATTTT
len: 13; abundance: -; d_gene: -; j_gene: TRBJ2-7; v_gene: TRBV12-3/TRBV12-4; CDR3aa: CASSFRDNHEQYF; CDR3nt: TGTGCCAGCAGTTTTCGGGACAACCACGAGCAGTACTTC
len: 16; abundance: few; d_gene: TRBD1; j_gene: TRBJ1-2; v_gene: TRBV27; CDR3aa: CASSPQSGGDNYGYTF; CDR3nt: TGTGCCAGCAGTCCACAATCAGGGGGAGACAACTATGGCTACACCTTC
len: 15; abundance: few; d_gene: TRBD1; j_gene: TRBJ2-2; v_gene: TRBV3-1; CDR3aa: CASSYRGEFTGELFF; CDR3nt: TGTGCCAGCAGTTACAGGGGGGAGTTCACCGGGGAGCTGTTTTTT